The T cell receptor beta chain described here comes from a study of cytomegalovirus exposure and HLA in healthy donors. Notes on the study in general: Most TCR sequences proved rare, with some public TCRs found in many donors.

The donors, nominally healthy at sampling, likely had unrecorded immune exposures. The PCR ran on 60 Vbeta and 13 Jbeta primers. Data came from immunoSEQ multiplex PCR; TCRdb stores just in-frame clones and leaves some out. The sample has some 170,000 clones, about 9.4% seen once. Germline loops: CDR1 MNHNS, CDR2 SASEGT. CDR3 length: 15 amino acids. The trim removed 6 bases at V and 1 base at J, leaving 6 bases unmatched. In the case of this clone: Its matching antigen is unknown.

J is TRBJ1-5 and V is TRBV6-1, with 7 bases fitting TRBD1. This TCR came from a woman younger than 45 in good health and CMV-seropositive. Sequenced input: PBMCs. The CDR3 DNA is TGTGCCAGCAGACTGGCGGGACAGAGCAATCAGCCCCAGCATTTT. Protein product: CASRLAGQSNQPQHF.